The clone carrying this T cell receptor (beta chain) has ten or more counts. V was pared by 4 bases and J by 10 bases, with 13 bases of the junction left unmatched. The CDR3 extends over 16 amino acids. Per the germline V gene, CDR1 is SGHRS and CDR2 is YFSETQ. MiXCR re-clonotyped the PCR reads for TCRdb. This table holds 45,000 to 50,000 clones, approximately 20% found once. Thyroid surgery was preceded by no treatment in any patient. This entry comes from a study of metastatic and nonmetastatic thyroid tumors. At the level of the study: Across blood and tumor or nodule tissue, repertoires from malignant and benign thyroid patients were compared with one another.

Sequenced: blood. The V gene is TRBV5-1, the J gene TRBJ2-2, with 10 bases aligning to TRBD2. The TCR comes from a male donor with papillary thyroid cancer or a benign thyroid nodule (not recorded which). Some clones in this sample may be carry-over from other donors' samples. The CDR3 DNA sequence: TGCGCCAGCAGCAATACAGCGGGGGGGGCGATGGCGGAGCTGTTTTTT. Translation: CASSNTAGGAMAELFF.